One sample yielded the 13 T cell receptor beta chains listed below, sequenced in a study of blood T cells in healthy people across ages. Sample-barcoded 5' priming and a J-beta primer mix drove a second PCR of 7 to 11 cycles. TCRdb ran MiXCR on the 5' RACE reads and lists one entry per CDR3 protein. The sample yields fewer than 700,000 distinct CDR3 sequences, roughly 43% seen once. The source material was blood. These receptor sequences come from a man older than 75 in good health.

The chain recombines TRBV3-1 with TRBJ1-2; D is perhaps TRBD1 (6 bases). CDR3 length: 16 residues. Per germline, CDR1 LGHDT and CDR2 YNNKEL (reference sequence). Trimming removed 0 bases at V and 7 bases at J, with 18 bases between. The CDR3 DNA sequence: TGTGCCAGCAGCCAAGATTCGGCAGGGGCAGTGGGTGGCTACACCTTC. Translating gives CASSQDSAGAVGGYTF.

The rearrangement uses TRBV6-2 or TRBV6-3 and TRBJ2-7; D not resolved. The CDR3 extends over 14 amino acids. Germline values: CDR1 MNHEY, CDR2 SVGEGT. The V gene lost 2 bases and the J gene lost 6 bases, with 14 bases spanning the gap. The CDR3 sequence is CASSYRPGLSEQYF. The CDR3 DNA reads as TGTGCCAGCAGTTACCGGCCAGGATTGTCCGAGCAGTACTTC.

The rearrangement links TRBV21-1 to TRBJ2-7. TRBV21-1 is described as a pseudogene. The CDR3 length is 9 residues. This CDR3 reads CASSKGGYF. The CDR3 nucleotides are TGTGCCAGCAGCAAAGGGGGGTACTTC.

This chain connects TRBV6-1 to TRBJ2-5, with TRBD2 identical over 7 bases. Germline-derived CDR1 and CDR2 are MNHNS and SASEGT. J gave up 2 bases and V 1 base, and 10 bases lay outside the gene matches. The CDR3 is made up of 17 amino acids. CDR3 sequence: CASSEESWGGGQETQYF. The DNA of the CDR3 is TGTGCCAGCAGTGAAGAATCGTGGGGCGGGGGACAAGAGACCCAGTACTTC.

The chain employs TRBV20-1 and TRBJ2-1, with 13 bases that match TRBD2. Trimming at V came to 5 bases and at J to 1 base, leaving 8 bases not matched to a gene. This CDR3 region has 17 residues. The germline V gene has CDR1 DFQATT and CDR2 SNEGSKA (reference sequence). CDR3 coding DNA: TGCAGTGCTCAGACTAGCGGGGGGCCTGCGTCCTACAATGAGCAGTTCTTC. This codes for CSAQTSGGPASYNEQFF.

The rearrangement uses TRBV28 and TRBJ1-1; D is unresolved. CDR3 size: 15 residues. Germline assignment: CDR1 MDHEN and CDR2 SYDVKM. V lost 2 bases and J lost 3, with 13 bases in between. CDR3 loop: CASSLAGRPHTEAFF. In DNA, the CDR3 is TGTGCCAGCAGTTTAGCTGGACGCCCCCACACTGAAGCTTTCTTT.

This chain joins TRBV20-1 and TRBJ2-5; the D gene is possibly TRBD1 (6 bases). The CDR3 is 13 amino acids. The V gene's germline CDR1 is DFQATT and CDR2 SNEGSKA (reference sequence). Trimming left V 6 bases short and J 11 bases short, with 22 bases between. CDR3 coding DNA: TGCAGTGCCACAGTACAGGGTTTGGGGGAGCAGTACTTC. Amino acid sequence: CSATVQGLGEQYF.

Only a few counts were recorded for this clonotype. This chain joins TRBV6-5 and TRBJ1-5; 10 bases are a match to TRBD1. V dropped 6 bases and J dropped 8; count of bases not matched to a gene: 4. The CDR3 spans 13 residues. CDR1 is MNHEY and CDR2 is SVGAGI in the germline V gene. The CDR3 spells CASRRDRGEPQHF. In nucleotides, the CDR3 is TGTGCCAGCAGACGGGACAGGGGTGAGCCCCAGCATTTT.

The CDR3 spells CSARVTGTGELFF. The CDR3 DNA reads as TGCAGTGCTAGAGTTACAGGGACCGGGGAGCTGTTTTTT. This sequence joins TRBV20-1 and TRBJ2-2; the D gene is possibly TRBD1 (6 bases). V was shortened by 1 base and J by 5 bases, with 8 bases between the two germline ends. CDR3 length equals 13 residues. Germline CDR1 reads DFQATT; CDR2 reads SNEGSKA (reference sequence).

The chain combines TRBV3-1 with TRBJ2-7; 9 positions match TRBD2. Per germline, CDR1 LGHDT and CDR2 YNNKEL (reference sequence). The V segment lost 0 bases and the J segment 3 bases; nucleotides outside the gene matches: 9. The CDR3 totals 17 residues. CDR3 sequence: CASSQDHHPSGIYEQYF. The CDR3 coding sequence is TGTGCCAGCAGCCAAGATCATCATCCTAGCGGGATCTACGAGCAGTACTTC.

V gene TRBV14 combines with J gene TRBJ2-1; 8 nucleotides agree with TRBD2. CDR1 is SGHDN, CDR2 FVKESK, per germline. Germline trimming cut 1 base from V and 5 bases from J; bases unmatched to any gene: 10. The length of the CDR3 is 17 residues. CDR3 nucleotide sequence: TGTGCCAGCAGCCAAGCCCAGCGGGGGCTTACGGACAATGAGCAGTTCTTC. Residues: CASSQAQRGLTDNEQFF.

The rearrangement uses TRBV24-1 and TRBJ2-5; 7 bases match TRBD2. CDR1 KGHDR and CDR2 SFDVKD come from the germline V gene. J was trimmed by 11 bases and V by 1 base; bases with no gene match: 9. The CDR3 is made up of 14 amino acids. The CDR3 loop is CATSDLAGTNEQYF. CDR3 bases: TGTGCCACCAGTGATTTAGCGGGGACCAATGAGCAGTACTTC.

This clonotype was seen at least ten times. The chain uses TRBV4-2 and TRBJ2-7; D unresolved. The V end lost 0 bases, the J end lost 6 bases, and 6 bases lay between the germline ends. Germline CDR1 LGHNA, CDR2 YNFKEQ. CDR3 length equals 12 residues. The CDR3 reads CASSQEEPEQYF. In nucleotides, the CDR3 is TGTGCCAGCAGCCAAGAAGAACCCGAGCAGTACTTC.